This T cell receptor beta chain came from a study of vaccination effects on CD4 cells after COVID-19. Study details: Participants each got two BNT162b2 or mRNA-1273 vaccine doses. Notes on the study in general: Late in the post-vaccination period, infection-induced and vaccine-induced clones underwent marked clonal contraction.

Viral peptide pools were used in the ViraFEST assay to expand antigen-specific CD4+ T cells, and sequencing came afterward. Investigators separated out CD4+ T cells once around nine days of culture had passed. Nucleocapsid antibodies were negative in the vaccine recipients, who had never had SARS-CoV-2 infection. Here immunoSEQ multiplex PCR was the method, and the copy in TCRdb shows in-frame clones only, minus some. The data hold under 45,000 clones, with 77% observed a single time. A word on this clone: Its specificity is unknown.

V lost 6 bases and J lost 0, with 6 bases in between. The germline V gene has CDR1 SGHTA and CDR2 FQGTGA. This CDR3 is built from 13 residues. The sequence came from a human donor who received a COVID-19 vaccine. The chain combines TRBV7-3 with TRBJ2-1; D unresolved. This material consisted of CD4+ T cells from PBMCs cultured with HCoV-NL63 spike peptides, taken before COVID-19 vaccination. The CDR3 here is CASSWDSYNEQFF. The CDR3, as DNA: TGTGCCAGCAGTTGGGACTCCTACAATGAGCAGTTCTTC.